Listed below are T cell receptor beta chains from one sample, sequenced in a study of spatial heterogeneity in lung cancer. A single record per CDR3 protein comes from TCRdb applying MiXCR to the 5' RACE reads. The sample lists roughly 120,000 distinct CDR3 sequences, over 9% occurring once. The sequenced sample was PBMCs, obtained at follow-up. All receptors come from a male donor with early-stage non-small cell lung cancer. Each CDR3 is given with its conserved first and last residue. A D gene is named only where the DNA matches it firmly. Not all rows give a size; the values are once, few, many and, for expanded clones, a class.

CASSPLVTGGRETQYF	TGTGCCAGCAGCCCCTTAGTAACCGGGGGGAGAGAGACCCAGTACTTC	TRBV7-9	few	TRBD2	TRBJ2-5
CASSFGTDYEQYF	TGTGCCAGCAGTTTTGGGACGGACTACGAGCAGTACTTC	TRBV27	few	NA	TRBJ2-7
CATGLAGADTQYF	TGTGCCACCGGACTAGCGGGGGCGGATACGCAGTATTTT	TRBV10-3	NA	TRBD2	TRBJ2-3
CASSEGRTEQFF	TGTGCCAGCAGTGAAGGCCGGACAGAGCAGTTCTTC	TRBV2	few	NA	TRBJ2-1
CASSLKGNNSPLHF	TGTGCCAGCAGTTTAAAGGGGAATAATTCACCCCTCCACTTT	TRBV12-3/TRBV12-4	NA	NA	TRBJ1-6
CSAIFPESLFYEQYF	TGCAGTGCTATATTCCCCGAAAGTCTTTTCTACGAGCAGTACTTC	TRBV20-1	few	NA	TRBJ2-7
CASSLEGQGVYEQYF	TGTGCCAGCAGTTTAGAGGGACAGGGGGTCTACGAGCAGTACTTC	TRBV28	many	TRBD1	TRBJ2-7
CASSYPMGQGLGNTIYF	TGTGCCAGCAGTTACCCGATGGGACAGGGGCTCGGAAACACCATATATTTT	TRBV6-6	few	TRBD1	TRBJ1-3
CASSQAGHGNSPLHF	TGTGCCAGCAGCCAAGCGGGACACGGCAATTCACCCCTCCACTTT	TRBV3-1	NA	NA	TRBJ1-6
CSGGEGLADTQYF	TGCAGTGGCGGTGAGGGGCTGGCAGATACGCAGTATTTT	TRBV20-1	NA	NA	TRBJ2-3
CASSLESQPYGYTF	TGTGCCAGCAGCTTAGAGTCCCAGCCCTATGGCTACACCTTC	TRBV7-2	many	NA	TRBJ1-2
CASSLLQDYGYTF	TGTGCCAGCAGTCTATTACAGGACTATGGCTACACCTTC	TRBV12-3/TRBV12-4	NA	NA	TRBJ1-2
CASTPTGALYEQYF	TGTGCCAGCACCCCGACCGGCGCGCTCTACGAGCAGTACTTC	TRBV12-3/TRBV12-4	few	NA	TRBJ2-7
CASRRGQRAFF	TGTGCCAGCAGACGTGGACAGAGGGCCTTCTTC	TRBV6-5	many	NA	TRBJ1-2
CASSSELTRGSYNEQFF	TGTGCCAGCAGTTCCGAATTGACCAGGGGGTCCTACAATGAGCAGTTCTTC	TRBV12-3/TRBV12-4	NA	TRBD1	TRBJ2-1
CASRTGSEQFF	TGTGCCAGCAGGACAGGGAGCGAGCAGTTCTTC	TRBV6-6	few	TRBD1	TRBJ2-1
CASSLLSGGTGELFF	TGTGCCAGCAGTTTACTTAGCGGTGGTACCGGGGAGCTGTTTTTT	TRBV12-3/TRBV12-4	NA	NA	TRBJ2-2
CASSPRGPQGEFSSYNEQFF	TGTGCCAGCAGCCCGCGAGGTCCTCAGGGCGAATTTAGCTCCTACAATGAGCAGTTCTTC	TRBV7-6	NA	NA	TRBJ2-1
CASSYGTGGQGTDTQYF	TGTGCCAGCAGTTACGGAACAGGGGGCCAGGGCACAGATACGCAGTATTTT	TRBV6-6	NA	TRBD1	TRBJ2-3
CASSQDPKGLGYTF	TGCGCCAGCAGCCAAGACCCTAAGGGGTTAGGCTACACCTTC	TRBV4-3	many	NA	TRBJ1-2
CAISSPGLAQQETQYF	TGTGCCATCAGTTCCCCGGGACTAGCGCAACAAGAGACCCAGTACTTC	TRBV10-3	NA	TRBD2	TRBJ2-5
CASTGTGSTEAFF	TGTGCCAGTACCGGGACAGGGAGCACTGAAGCTTTCTTT	TRBV28	NA	TRBD1	TRBJ1-1
CASAAGGTASNQPQHF	TGTGCTAGTGCTGCGGGTGGGACGGCGAGCAATCAGCCCCAGCATTTT	TRBV12-5	few	NA	TRBJ1-5
CASSLDGAGANVLTF	TGCGCCAGCAGCTTGGATGGGGCTGGGGCCAACGTCCTGACTTTC	TRBV5-1	few	NA	TRBJ2-6
CSVASGGRSNEQFF	TGCAGCGTTGCGAGCGGGGGCCGTTCCAATGAGCAGTTCTTC	TRBV29-1	many	TRBD2	TRBJ2-1
CATSRASTGEQYF	TGTGCCACCAGCAGAGCTTCAACGGGTGAGCAGTACTTC	TRBV15	many	NA	TRBJ2-7
CASSRRGTGIEYQETQYF	TGTGCCAGCAGCCGCAGGGGGACAGGGATAGAGTACCAAGAGACCCAGTACTTC	TRBV7-9	NA	TRBD1	TRBJ2-5
CASSKIYRGRADTQYF	TGTGCCAGCAGCAAAATTTACAGGGGGCGCGCAGATACGCAGTATTTT	TRBV21-1	NA	NA	TRBJ2-3
CSARENTEAFF	TGCAGTGCTAGGGAGAACACTGAAGCTTTCTTT	TRBV20-1	many	NA	TRBJ1-1
CASSLVSLAGYEQYF	TGTGCCAGCAGCTTAGTGTCGCTAGCGGGCTACGAGCAGTACTTC	TRBV7-2	many	TRBD2	TRBJ2-7